The 15 T cell receptor beta chains below come from one sample, sequenced in a study of CXCR3-negative and CXCR3-positive naive CD8 T cells (dated by TCRdb to between 2017 and 2020). The antigens for these receptors are not known. The instrument given in TCRdb is NextSeq 550. The Human TCR Profiling Kit (MiLaboratory) was used to prepare UMI-labeled 5' RACE TRB cDNA libraries. Following reprocessing of the reads by TCRdb, the data hold one row per CDR3 protein sequence and no DNA is available. The data table for this sample lists about 84,000 distinct CDR3 sequences. The ten most abundant clones make up about 0.62% of the sample. What the research found in general, with its limitations: TRB CDR3s from CXCR3-positive naive cells showed higher hydrophobicity (lower Kidera factor 4), lower energy, and higher strength and volume indices than CXCR3-negative naive cells.

Sequencing was performed on naive CXCR3+ CD8+ T cells from blood. The sample's cell subset or site label is to be understood as: CD45RO-CCR7+CD27+CD95- naive CD8+ T cells expressing CXCR3 (TNR3+). The receptors derive from a human donor in good health. Some clones in this sample may be carry-over from other donors' samples.

The chain recombines TRBV7-2 with TRBJ2-7; TCRdb calls TRBD2, which cannot be checked without DNA. The germline CDR1 and CDR2 sequences are SGHTA and FQGNSA. CDR3 size: 14 residues. The CDR3 loop reads CASSSGTSAYEQYF. The full variable domain, its missing parts supplied by reference TRBV7-2 and TRBJ2-7, is GAGVSQSPSNKVTEKGKDVELRCDPISGHTALYWYRQSLGQGLEFLIYFQGNSAPDKSGLPSDRFSAERTGGSVSTLTIQRTQQEDSAVYLCASSSGTSAYEQYFGPGTRLTVT.

This chain uses TRBV28 with TRBJ1-2; the D gene TCRdb calls, TRBD1, cannot be checked with no DNA. Germline V CDR1 and CDR2: MDHEN, SYDVKM. The CDR3 contains 17 residues. The CDR3 spells CASSVPTNTTGKKGYTF.

This chain links TRBV29-1 with TRBJ2-7; TCRdb gives TRBD1 as the D gene, but with no DNA this cannot be confirmed. The CDR3 consists of 12 residues. Per germline, CDR1 SQVTM and CDR2 ANQGSEA. CDR3 amino acids: CSVDRSGQEQYF.

The J gene is TRBJ2-2, the V gene TRBV29-1; without DNA, the TCRdb call of TRBD2 cannot be checked. CDR1 is SQVTM and CDR2 is ANQGSEA in the germline V gene. This CDR3 contains 15 residues. CDR3 in amino acids: CSVELRGQNTGELFF.

The V call is TRBV7-9, the J call TRBJ2-7; the TRBD1 assignment by TCRdb is unverifiable without DNA. The germline V gene has CDR1 SEHNR and CDR2 FQNEAQ (reference sequence). This CDR3 is 15 amino acids long. The CDR3 loop is CASRVGGGPTYEQYF.

The CDR3 sequence: CASSSDQGYESFLRQYF. The chain has TRBV28 and TRBJ2-7; TCRdb proposes TRBD1, but this gene call is untestable without DNA. Germline V CDR1 and CDR2: MDHEN, SYDVKM. The CDR3 has 17 residues.

The rearrangement uses TRBV20-1 and TRBJ1-1. CDR1 DFQATT and CDR2 SNEGSKA come from the germline V gene (reference sequence). CDR3 length equals 12 residues. This chain's CDR3 is CSAGQTNTEAFF.

V usage is TRBV6-1 and J usage is TRBJ1-1; TCRdb names TRBD1, which stays unverified in the absence of DNA. Per germline, CDR1 MNHNS and CDR2 SASEGT. The CDR3 extends over 16 amino acids. CDR3 amino acids: CASTSGSGGSVTEAFF.

The chain is built from TRBV7-6 and TRBJ2-2. This CDR3 contains 15 residues. Germline V lookup: CDR1 SGHVS, CDR2 FNYEAQ. This CDR3 reads CASSSQRTYTGELFF.

The CDR3 loop is CSASEVDRDPYEQYF. V gene TRBV20-1 combines with J gene TRBJ2-7; absent DNA, TCRdb's TRBD1 call cannot be checked. This CDR3 has 15 amino acids. CDR1 and CDR2 (germline): DFQATT, SNEGSKA (reference sequence).

This chain links TRBV4-1 with TRBJ2-3; lacking DNA, the TRBD2 call made by TCRdb goes unchecked. Looked up from germline, CDR1 is MGHRA and CDR2 is YSYEKL. The CDR3 has 16 amino acids. This CDR3 is CASSQEAERYTDTQYF.

V and J are TRBV29-1 and TRBJ2-1; TCRdb designates TRBD2, a call that cannot be tested without DNA. CDR1 is SQVTM and CDR2 is ANQGSEA in the germline V gene. The CDR3 is 13 amino acids. This CDR3 reads CSVDPQVDNEQFF.

This chain links TRBV2 with TRBJ2-1; TCRdb picks TRBD1, but there is no DNA to check that call. This CDR3 has 16 residues. Germline values: CDR1 SNHLY, CDR2 FYNNEI. The CDR3 spells CASSEGQGHPYNEQFF.

The chain is built from TRBV7-9 and TRBJ1-2. The germline V gene has CDR1 SEHNR and CDR2 FQNEAQ (reference sequence). CDR3 length: 16 residues. The CDR3: CASSLDGQLANYGYTF. The full variable domain, in which reference TRBV7-9 and TRBJ1-2 provide the parts outside the CDR3, is DTGVSQNPRHKITKRGQNVTFRCDPISEHNRLYWYRQTLGQGPEFLTYFQNEAQLEKSRLLSDRFSAERPKGSFSTLEIQRTEQGDSAMYLCASSLDGQLANYGYTFGSGTRLTVV.

The rearrangement links TRBV7-6 to TRBJ1-2; TCRdb outputs TRBD1, but without DNA this stays unchecked. Germline CDR1 reads SGHVS; CDR2 reads FNYEAQ. This CDR3 is 17 amino acids long. The CDR3 sequence: CASSQSQIQDRFYGYTF.